The 26 T cell receptor beta chains below all came from one sample that was sequenced in a study of T cell repertoires in cytomegalovirus infection. TCRdb redid the calling of the reads with MiXCR, one entry per CDR3 protein. The sample contains about 130,000 distinct CDR3 sequences, around 30% of which appear only once. No antigen has been assigned to these receptors. The sequencing used CD8+ T cells from cultured PBMCs, collected from culture after CMV antigen stimulation. All receptors derive from a human donor in good health (CMV status not recorded). Some clones in this sample may be carry-over from other donors' samples.

V usage is TRBV4-1 and J usage is TRBJ2-7; TRBD1 might be the D (6 bases). Germline V gene lookup returns CDR1 MGHRA and CDR2 YSYEKL. V was cut by 4 bases and J by 2 bases, with 15 bases left in between. The CDR3 is 15 amino acids. The CDR3 loop is CASSPGQGTAYEQYF. CDR3 sequence (DNA): TGCGCCAGCAGCCCTGGGCAGGGGACCGCCTACGAGCAGTACTTC.

This clonotype has just a few counts. The chain has TRBV28 and TRBJ2-1; TRBD2 might be the D (5 bases). Trimming pared 4 bases from V and 4 bases from J, leaving 17 bases between. CDR1 MDHEN and CDR2 SYDVKM come from the germline V gene. The CDR3 is made up of 16 amino acids. The CDR3 sequence is CASSSPGVARYNEQFF. CDR3 DNA: TGTGCCAGCAGTTCCCCCGGGGTAGCGCGTTACAATGAGCAGTTCTTC. Filled out from reference TRBV28 and TRBJ2-1, the complete variable domain reads DVKVTQSSRYLVKRTGEKVFLECVQDMDHENMFWYRQDPGLGLRLIYFSYDVKMKEKGDIPEGYSVSREKKERFSLILESASTNQTSMYLCASSSPGVARYNEQFFGPGTRLTVL.

This rearrangement joins TRBV12-3 or TRBV12-4 to TRBJ2-2, with D maybe TRBD1 (6 bases). The V end lost 3 bases, the J end lost 1 base, and 9 bases lay between the germline ends. The CDR3 length is 15 residues. This CDR3 reads CASSLGALNTGELFF. DNA for the CDR3: TGTGCCAGCAGTTTGGGGGCCTTGAACACCGGGGAGCTGTTTTTT.

This clonotype was counted a few times. The chain joins TRBV27 to TRBJ2-7; perhaps D is TRBD1 or TRBD2 (5 bases each). The CDR3 loop spans 12 amino acids. The germline V gene has CDR1 MNHEY and CDR2 SMNVEV (reference sequence). Trimming took off 2 bases at V and 6 bases at J, with 8 bases between the two ends. The CDR3 spells CASSLQGAEQYF. The CDR3 DNA reads as TGTGCCAGCAGTTTACAGGGAGCCGAGCAGTACTTC.

This clonotype came up many times. The gene calls are TRBV7-4 and TRBJ2-5; 8 bases are shared with TRBD2. The CDR3 is made up of 15 amino acids. Germline CDR1 and CDR2: SGHVT and SQSDAQ. Trimming at V came to 4 bases and at J to 4 bases, leaving 8 bases not matched to a gene. CDR3 DNA: TGTGCCAGCAGCTCGGAGGGGAGCGGGGGAGAGACCCAGTACTTC. This gives the protein CASSSEGSGGETQYF.

This clonotype came up a few times. V gene TRBV15 combines with J gene TRBJ2-5; 7 bases are a match to TRBD2. Germline CDR1 is LNHNV and CDR2 is YYDKDF (reference sequence). The ends lost 3 bases at V and 5 bases at J; junction bases unmatched: 9. The CDR3 extends over 15 amino acids. CDR3 loop: CATSSGPSGVETQYF. The CDR3 nucleotides read TGTGCCACCAGCAGTGGGCCCAGCGGGGTCGAGACCCAGTACTTC.

This rearrangement joins TRBV7-8 to TRBJ2-7; TRBD2 matches 8 bases. Germline CDR1 is SGHVS and CDR2 is FQNEAQ. The CDR3 covers 14 residues. Losses at the gene ends were 5 bases for V and 4 bases for J; bases not matched to a gene: 7. The CDR3: CASSLGLVVYEQYF. CDR3 DNA sequence: TGTGCCAGCAGCCTGGGACTAGTTGTGTACGAGCAGTACTTC.

Details on this clonotype: The junction departs from germline at one end; a sequencing error may be responsible. The chain links TRBV6-8 to TRBJ2-6; no definite D call. The CDR3 has 14 residues. Germline V lookup: CDR1 MNHGY, CDR2 SAAAGT. The CDR3 bases are TGTGCCAGCAATTACCACTCTGGGGCCAACGTCCTGACTTTC. Protein product: CASNYHSGANVLTF.

This clonotype has just a few counts. The rearrangement uses TRBV7-9 and TRBJ1-1; D is uncertain. The germline V gene encodes CDR1 SEHNR and CDR2 FQNEAQ (reference sequence). V lost 5 bases, J lost 1 base, and 8 bases lay in between. The CDR3 covers 13 residues. CDR3 loop: CASSQTWNTEAFF. The DNA for the CDR3 is TGTGCCAGCAGCCAAACGTGGAACACTGAAGCTTTCTTT.

The chain combines TRBV12-3 or TRBV12-4 with TRBJ2-3; D remains unclear. The V end lost 4 bases, the J end lost 4 bases, and 9 bases lay between the germline ends. The CDR3 is 13 amino acids. The CDR3 bases are TGTGCCAGCAGTTGGCGCCTCGCAGATACGCAGTATTTT. Translating it yields CASSWRLADTQYF.

The genes are TRBV5-8 and TRBJ1-1; no reliable D call. CDR3 length: 14 amino acids. Deletions cut 1 base from V and 5 bases from J, with 12 bases between. Per the germline V gene, CDR1 is SGHTS and CDR2 is YDEGEE. CDR3 DNA: TGTGCCAGCAGCTTGTGGCAGGCGGGGACTGAAGCTTTCTTT. Protein product: CASSLWQAGTEAFF.

This clonotype appeared many times. The chain has TRBV2 and TRBJ2-1, with D perhaps matching TRBD1 or TRBD2 (6 bases each). Trimming cost V 8 bases and J 10 bases, with 18 bases left between them. The CDR3 contains 13 residues. Germline lookup yields CDR1 SNHLY and CDR2 FYNNEI. In DNA form, the CDR3 reads TGTGCCAGCCCCAGAGTGGGGGGCCGGGAGCAGTTCTTC. It specifies CASPRVGGREQFF.

This clonotype was recorded a few times. The V gene is TRBV10-3, the J gene TRBJ1-2, with D tentatively TRBD1 (5 bases). V dropped 7 bases and J dropped 8 bases, with 11 bases sitting between them. The CDR3 has 11 residues. Per the germline V gene, CDR1 is ENHRY and CDR2 is SYGVKD. CDR3 protein: CAITGEEGYTF. CDR3 DNA: TGTGCCATCACGGGGGAGGAGGGCTACACCTTC.

There are a few counts of this clonotype. The rearrangement uses TRBV20-1 and TRBJ2-1; D unclear. The CDR3 sequence is 14 residues long. CDR1 is DFQATT, CDR2 SNEGSKA, per germline (reference sequence). Between the trimmed V and J ends, which lost 5 bases and 4 bases, there was a span of 15 bases. CDR3 nucleotides: TGCAGTGCTCTGAAGGAGCCGATGTACAATGAGCAGTTCTTC. This translates into CSALKEPMYNEQFF.

This clonotype was counted at least ten times. V usage is TRBV6-1 and J usage is TRBJ2-2, with TRBD1 matching over 8 bases. J was trimmed by 6 bases and V by 8 bases; bases with no gene match: 11. The germline V gene has CDR1 MNHNS and CDR2 SASEGT. The length of the CDR3 is 15 residues. CDR3 protein: CASQRETGGAGELFF. For the CDR3, the DNA is TGTGCCAGCCAGAGGGAAACAGGGGGAGCCGGGGAGCTGTTTTTT.

Points on this clonotype: A much larger clone differs by one base, so this may be a read error. The chain combines TRBV7-2 with TRBJ2-1; 8 bases map to TRBD1. The CDR3 covers 14 residues. Germline loops: CDR1 SGHTA, CDR2 FQGNSA. V was pared by 5 bases and J by 11 bases, with 11 bases of the junction left unmatched. CDR3: CASSDGQGWNKQFF. For the CDR3, the DNA is TGTGCCAGCAGCGACGGACAGGGTTGGAATAAGCAGTTCTTC.

This clonotype showed up just a few times. The chain links TRBV19 to TRBJ1-1; TRBD1 agrees at 7 bases. Germline CDR1 is LNHDA and CDR2 is SQIVND (reference sequence). The CDR3 runs 12 residues. V shed 7 bases and J 5 bases; nucleotides not matched to a gene: 4. The CDR3 here is CASKGAGTEAFF. The CDR3 DNA follows: TGTGCCAGTAAGGGGGCCGGAACTGAAGCTTTCTTT.

The CDR3 DNA is TGTGCCAGCAGCCCAATGACGACAGATACGCAGTATTTT. Amino acids: CASSPMTTDTQYF. This chain links TRBV5-4 with TRBJ2-3; D remains ambiguous. The CDR3 has 13 residues. Looked up from germline, CDR1 is SGHNT and CDR2 is YYREEE (reference sequence). V was trimmed by 4 bases and J by 3 bases, leaving 9 bases between them. The whole variable domain, filled in from reference TRBV5-4 and TRBJ2-3, reads ETGVTQSPTHLIKTRGQQVTLRCSSQSGHNTVSWYQQALGQGPQFIFQYYREEENGRGNFPPRFSGLQFPNYSSELNVNALELDDSALYLCASSPMTTDTQYFGPGTRLTVL.

J is TRBJ2-5 and V is TRBV18; 7 bases line up with TRBD1. The V gene's germline CDR1 is KGHSH and CDR2 LQKENI. This CDR3 comprises 15 residues. The V gene end was trimmed by 2 bases and the J gene end by 5 bases; junction bases not matched to a gene: 8. This chain's CDR3 is CASSPTGATTETQYF. CDR3 sequence (DNA): TGTGCCAGCTCACCAACAGGGGCGACTACCGAGACCCAGTACTTC.

This clonotype was recorded once. The chain uses TRBV19 and TRBJ1-5, with TRBD1 identical over 9 bases. Per the germline V gene, CDR1 is LNHDA and CDR2 is SQIVND (reference sequence). V gave up 4 bases and J gave up 6 bases; unmatched junction bases: 7. The CDR3 covers 15 residues. The CDR3 region is CASSRGQGWPQPQHF. DNA for the CDR3: TGTGCCAGTAGTAGAGGACAGGGGTGGCCTCAGCCCCAGCATTTT.

The chain employs TRBV27 and TRBJ2-7, with TRBD1 identical over 10 bases. V shed 7 bases and J 7 bases; nucleotides not matched to a gene: 10. Germline V CDR1 and CDR2: MNHEY, SMNVEV (reference sequence). CDR3 length: 14 amino acids. The CDR3 loop is CASTMDRGSPEQYF. CDR3 nucleotides: TGTGCCAGCACTATGGACAGGGGGTCCCCTGAGCAGTACTTC.

V gene TRBV6-6 combines with J gene TRBJ2-1; 10 bases line up with TRBD2. The germline V gene has CDR1 MNHNY and CDR2 SVGAGI (reference sequence). J gave up 7 bases and V 4 bases, and 13 bases lay outside the gene matches. The CDR3 totals 17 residues. The CDR3 loop reads CASSFSTSGVGENEQFF. CDR3 DNA: TGTGCCAGCAGTTTCAGCACTAGCGGGGTCGGGGAGAATGAGCAGTTCTTC.

Details on this clonotype: It may be a read error: a sequence one base away is much more abundant. V and J are TRBV7-8 and TRBJ1-4; D gene ambiguous. CDR1 SGHVS and CDR2 FQNEAQ come from the germline V gene. The CDR3 runs to 15 residues. DNA of the CDR3: TGTGCCAGCAGCTCAGACGGATCAACTAATGAAAAACTGCTTTTT. As protein: CASSSDGSTNEKLLF.

V usage is TRBV5-4 and J usage is TRBJ1-1; unclear D gene. The CDR3 contains 12 residues. Germline CDR1 is SGHNT and CDR2 is YYREEE (reference sequence). V was cut by 1 base and J by 3 bases, with 4 bases left in between. The chain's CDR3 is CASSLTDTEAFF. The CDR3 DNA follows: TGTGCCAGCAGCTTGACAGACACTGAAGCTTTCTTT.

Ten or more counts support this clonotype. The CDR3 reads CASSSGQLANYGYTF. CDR3 nucleotide sequence: TGTGCCAGCAGTTCGGGACAGCTAGCTAACTATGGCTACACCTTC. The chain links TRBV27 to TRBJ1-2, with TRBD1 matching 7 bases. The J segment lost 0 bases and the V segment lost 4 bases, leaving 5 bases of the junction unmatched. In germline, CDR1 is MNHEY, CDR2 SMNVEV (reference sequence). The CDR3 totals 15 residues.

The rearrangement joins TRBV7-9 to TRBJ2-2; D uncertain. This CDR3 region has 14 residues. Between the trimmed V and J ends, which lost 6 bases and 4 bases, there was a span of 12 bases. Germline-derived CDR1 and CDR2 are SEHNR and FQNEAQ (reference sequence). The CDR3 bases are TGTGCCAGCAGTTACGGCACATCCACCGGGGAGCTGTTTTTT. This encodes CASSYGTSTGELFF.